This paragraph covers one T cell receptor beta chain sequence. The table came from immunoSEQ multiplex PCR; TCRdb's copy has only in-frame clones and leaves some out. The profile shows 4,000 to 4,500 clones, more than 65% of them singletons. These data belong to a study of immune evolution from preneoplasia to lung adenocarcinoma. The CDR3 is 14 amino acids. Germline V gene data show CDR1 as MNHEY and CDR2 as SVGAGI. V lost 5 bases and J 2 bases, leaving 12 bases between the germline ends. Resections took place in Japan or China from the mid-2010s to the late 2010s. Two lung cancer pathologists independently confirmed each histologic diagnosis.

V gene TRBV6-5 combines with J gene TRBJ1-1; no clear D. The sample was FFPE invasive lung adenocarcinoma tissue. The receptor was derived from a person between 65 and 79 years old with invasive lung adenocarcinoma. Some clones in this sample may be carry-over from other donors' samples. The CDR3 sequence: CASSDTPFNTEAFF. The CDR3 coding sequence is TGTGCCAGCAGTGACACTCCATTTAACACTGAAGCTTTCTTT.